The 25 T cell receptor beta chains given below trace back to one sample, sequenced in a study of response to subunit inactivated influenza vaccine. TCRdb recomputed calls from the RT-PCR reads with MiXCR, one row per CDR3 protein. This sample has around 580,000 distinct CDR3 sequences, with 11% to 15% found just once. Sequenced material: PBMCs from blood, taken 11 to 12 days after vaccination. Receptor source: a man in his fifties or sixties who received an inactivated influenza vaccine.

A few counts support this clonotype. The CDR3 DNA sequence: TGCAGTGCTAAATCCGGACAGGGGTTGAAGTACTTC. Translation gives CSAKSGQGLKYF. The rearrangement joins TRBV20-1 to TRBJ2-5; TRBD1 aligns across 9 bases. V trimming: 4 bases; J trimming: 12 bases; junction bases outside the gene matches: 9. Germline-derived CDR1 and CDR2 are DFQATT and SNEGSKA (reference sequence). The CDR3 runs 12 residues.

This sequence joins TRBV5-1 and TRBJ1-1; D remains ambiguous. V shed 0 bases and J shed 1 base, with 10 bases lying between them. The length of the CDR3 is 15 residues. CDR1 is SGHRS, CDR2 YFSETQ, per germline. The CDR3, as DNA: TGCGCCAGCAGCTTGGAGTGGGGTCAGAACACTGAAGCTTTCTTT. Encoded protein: CASSLEWGQNTEAFF. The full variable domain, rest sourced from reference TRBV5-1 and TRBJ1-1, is KAGVTQTPRYLIKTRGQQVTLSCSPISGHRSVSWYQQTPGQGLQFLFEYFSETQRNKGNFPGRFSGRQFSNSRSEMNVSTLELGDSALYLCASSLEWGQNTEAFFGQGTRLTVV.

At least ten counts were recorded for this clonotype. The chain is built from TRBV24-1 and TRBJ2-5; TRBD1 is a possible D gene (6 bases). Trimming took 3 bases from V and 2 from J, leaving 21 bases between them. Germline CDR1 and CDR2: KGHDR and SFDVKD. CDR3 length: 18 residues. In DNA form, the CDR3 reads TGTGCCACCAGTGATCCCCGGGACAACTTTGGAGGACAAGAGACCCAGTACTTC. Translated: CATSDPRDNFGGQETQYF.

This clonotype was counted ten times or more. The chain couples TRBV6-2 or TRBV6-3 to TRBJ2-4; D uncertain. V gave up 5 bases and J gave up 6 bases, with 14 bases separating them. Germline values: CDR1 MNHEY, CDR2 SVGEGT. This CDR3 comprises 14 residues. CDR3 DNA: TGTGCCAGCAGTCCATCCTTGGTTAGAAACATTCAGTACTTC. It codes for CASSPSLVRNIQYF.

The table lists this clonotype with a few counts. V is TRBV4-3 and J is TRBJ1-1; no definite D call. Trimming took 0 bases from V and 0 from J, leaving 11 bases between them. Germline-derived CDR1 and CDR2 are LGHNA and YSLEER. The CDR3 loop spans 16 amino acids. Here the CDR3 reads CASSQDEGAMNTEAFF. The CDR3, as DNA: TGCGCCAGCAGCCAAGATGAGGGTGCTATGAACACTGAAGCTTTCTTT.

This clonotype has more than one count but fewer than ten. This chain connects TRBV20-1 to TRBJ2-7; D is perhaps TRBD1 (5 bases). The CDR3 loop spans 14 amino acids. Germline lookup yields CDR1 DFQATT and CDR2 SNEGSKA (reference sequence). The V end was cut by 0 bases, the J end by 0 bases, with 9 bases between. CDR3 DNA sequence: TGCAGTGCTAGAGATCAGGGTTACTCCTACGAGCAGTACTTC. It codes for CSARDQGYSYEQYF.

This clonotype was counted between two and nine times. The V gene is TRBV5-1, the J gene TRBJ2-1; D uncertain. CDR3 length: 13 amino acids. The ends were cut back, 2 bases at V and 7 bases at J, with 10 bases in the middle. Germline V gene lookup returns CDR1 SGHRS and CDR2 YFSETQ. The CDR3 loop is CASSFISVNEQFF. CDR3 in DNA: TGCGCCAGCAGCTTTATCTCCGTAAATGAGCAGTTCTTC.

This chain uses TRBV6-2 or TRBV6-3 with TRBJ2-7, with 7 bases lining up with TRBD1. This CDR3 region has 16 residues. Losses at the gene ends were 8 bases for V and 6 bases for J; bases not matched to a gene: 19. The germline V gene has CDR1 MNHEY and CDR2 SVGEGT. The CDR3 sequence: CASGERQGTFFREQYF. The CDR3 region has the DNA TGTGCCAGCGGAGAGAGACAGGGCACATTTTTTCGCGAGCAGTACTTC.

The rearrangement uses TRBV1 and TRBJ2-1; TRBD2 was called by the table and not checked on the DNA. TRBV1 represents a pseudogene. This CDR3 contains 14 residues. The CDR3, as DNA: TGCACCAGCAGCCAAGATTTTACTAGCGGTAAGCAGTTCTTC. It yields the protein CTSSQDFTSGKQFF.

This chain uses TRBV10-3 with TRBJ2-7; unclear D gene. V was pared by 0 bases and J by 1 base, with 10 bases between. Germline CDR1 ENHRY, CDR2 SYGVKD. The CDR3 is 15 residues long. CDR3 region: CAISESPGPSYEQYF. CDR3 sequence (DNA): TGTGCCATCAGTGAGTCCCCGGGTCCTTCCTACGAGCAGTACTTC.

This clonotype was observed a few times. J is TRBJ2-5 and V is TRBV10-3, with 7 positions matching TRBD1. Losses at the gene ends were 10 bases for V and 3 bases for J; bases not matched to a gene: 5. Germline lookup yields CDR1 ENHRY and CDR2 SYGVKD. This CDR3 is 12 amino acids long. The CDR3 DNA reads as TGTGCCACAGCGACAGGGAAAGAGACCCAGTACTTC. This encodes CATATGKETQYF.

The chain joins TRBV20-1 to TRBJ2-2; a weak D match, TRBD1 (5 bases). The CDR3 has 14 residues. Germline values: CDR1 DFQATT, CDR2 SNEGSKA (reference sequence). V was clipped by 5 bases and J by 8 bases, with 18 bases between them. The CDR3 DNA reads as TGCAGTGCTCTGGAACAGGTCGGCGGAGGGGAGCTGTTTTTT. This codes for CSALEQVGGGELFF.

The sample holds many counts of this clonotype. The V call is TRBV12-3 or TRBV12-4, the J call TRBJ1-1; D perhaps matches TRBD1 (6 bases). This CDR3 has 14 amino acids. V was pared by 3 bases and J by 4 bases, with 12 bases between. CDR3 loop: CASSFGGAGTEAFF. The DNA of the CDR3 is TGTGCCAGCAGTTTTGGGGGGGCGGGCACTGAAGCTTTCTTT.

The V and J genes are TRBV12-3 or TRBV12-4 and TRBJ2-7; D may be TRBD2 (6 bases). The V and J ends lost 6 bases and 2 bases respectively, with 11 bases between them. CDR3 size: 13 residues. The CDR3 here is CASREAGTYEQYF. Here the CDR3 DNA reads TGTGCCAGCAGGGAGGCGGGAACCTACGAGCAGTACTTC.

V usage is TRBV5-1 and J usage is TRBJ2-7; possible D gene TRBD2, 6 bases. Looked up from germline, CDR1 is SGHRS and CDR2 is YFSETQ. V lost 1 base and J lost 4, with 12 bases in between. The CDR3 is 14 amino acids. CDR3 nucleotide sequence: TGCGCCAGCAGCTTGTGGGGGGAGTCGTACGAGCAGTACTTC. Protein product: CASSLWGESYEQYF.

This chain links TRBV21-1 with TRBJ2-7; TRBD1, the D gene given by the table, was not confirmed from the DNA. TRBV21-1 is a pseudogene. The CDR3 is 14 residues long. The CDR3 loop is CASSKETASYEQYF. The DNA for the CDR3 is TGTGCCAGCAGCAAAGAGACAGCCTCCTACGAGCAGTACTTC.

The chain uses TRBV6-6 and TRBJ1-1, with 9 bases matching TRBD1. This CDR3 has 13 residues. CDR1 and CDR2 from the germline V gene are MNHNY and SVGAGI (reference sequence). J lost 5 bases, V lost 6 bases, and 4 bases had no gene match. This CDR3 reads CASRTGGSTEAFF. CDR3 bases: TGTGCCAGCAGAACAGGGGGCTCGACTGAAGCTTTCTTT.

CDR3 residues: CATGGRATGELFF. CDR3 nucleotide sequence: TGTGCTACCGGGGGCCGTGCCACCGGGGAGCTGTTTTTT. The chain combines TRBV6-2 or TRBV6-3 with TRBJ2-2; D is perhaps TRBD1 or TRBD2 (6 bases each). The germline CDR1 and CDR2 sequences are MNHEY and SVGEGT. CDR3 length: 13 residues.

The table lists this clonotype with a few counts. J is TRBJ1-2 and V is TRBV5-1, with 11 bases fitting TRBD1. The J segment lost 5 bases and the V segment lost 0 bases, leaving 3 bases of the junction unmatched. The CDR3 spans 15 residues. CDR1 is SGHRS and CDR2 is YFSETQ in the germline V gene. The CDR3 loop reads CASSLAWDRGYGYTF. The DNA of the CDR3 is TGCGCCAGCAGCTTGGCCTGGGACAGGGGGTATGGCTACACCTTC. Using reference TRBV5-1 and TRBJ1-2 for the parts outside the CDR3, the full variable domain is KAGVTQTPRYLIKTRGQQVTLSCSPISGHRSVSWYQQTPGQGLQFLFEYFSETQRNKGNFPGRFSGRQFSNSRSEMNVSTLELGDSALYLCASSLAWDRGYGYTFGSGTRLTVV.

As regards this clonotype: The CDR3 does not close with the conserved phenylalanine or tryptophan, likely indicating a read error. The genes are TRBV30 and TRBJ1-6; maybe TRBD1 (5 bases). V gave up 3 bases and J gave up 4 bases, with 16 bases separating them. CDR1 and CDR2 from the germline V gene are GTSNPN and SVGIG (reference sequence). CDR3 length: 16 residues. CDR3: CAWSLTGQGYNSPLHS. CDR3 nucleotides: TGTGCCTGGAGCCTCACGGGCCAGGGTTATAATTCACCCCTCCACTCT.

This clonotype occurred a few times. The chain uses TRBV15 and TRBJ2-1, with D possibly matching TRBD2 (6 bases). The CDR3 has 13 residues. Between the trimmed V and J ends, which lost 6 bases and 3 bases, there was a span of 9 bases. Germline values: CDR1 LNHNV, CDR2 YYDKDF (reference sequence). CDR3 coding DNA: TGTGCCACCAGTAGCGGAGACTACAATGAGCAGTTCTTC. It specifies CATSSGDYNEQFF.

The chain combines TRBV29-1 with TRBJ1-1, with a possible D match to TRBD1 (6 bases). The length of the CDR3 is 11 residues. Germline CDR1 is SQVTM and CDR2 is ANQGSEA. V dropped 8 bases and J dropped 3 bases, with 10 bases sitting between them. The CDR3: CSLRTDTEAFF. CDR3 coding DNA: TGCAGCCTACGGACAGACACTGAAGCTTTCTTT.

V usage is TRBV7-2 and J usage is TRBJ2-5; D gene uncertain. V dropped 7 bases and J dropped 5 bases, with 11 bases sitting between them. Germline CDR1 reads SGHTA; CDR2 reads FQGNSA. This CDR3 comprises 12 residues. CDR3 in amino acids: CASTTARETQYF. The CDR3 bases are TGTGCCAGCACAACGGCGAGGGAGACCCAGTACTTC.

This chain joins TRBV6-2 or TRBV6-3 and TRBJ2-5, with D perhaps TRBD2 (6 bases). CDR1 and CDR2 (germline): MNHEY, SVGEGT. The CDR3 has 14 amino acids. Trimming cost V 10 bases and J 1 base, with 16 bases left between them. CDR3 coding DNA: TGTGCCACCCACTCACGCGGGGCCCAAGAGACCCAGTACTTC. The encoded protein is CATHSRGAQETQYF.

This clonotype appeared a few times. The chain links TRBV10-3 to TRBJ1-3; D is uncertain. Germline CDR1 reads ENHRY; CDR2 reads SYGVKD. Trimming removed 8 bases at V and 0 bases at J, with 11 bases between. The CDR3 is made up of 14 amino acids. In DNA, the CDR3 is TGTGCCATCGGACCCATGAGCTCTGGAAACACCATATATTTT. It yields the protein CAIGPMSSGNTIYF.